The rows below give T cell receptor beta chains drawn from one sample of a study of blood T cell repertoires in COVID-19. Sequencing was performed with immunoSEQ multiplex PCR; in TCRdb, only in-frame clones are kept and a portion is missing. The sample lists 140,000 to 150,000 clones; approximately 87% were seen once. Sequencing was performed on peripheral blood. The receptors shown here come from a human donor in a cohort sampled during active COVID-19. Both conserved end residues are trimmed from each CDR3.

CDR3: SASRGSNTEAF; J: TRBJ1-1; V: TRBV20-1
CDR3: ASSLYQREKNEQF; J: TRBJ2-1; V: TRBV5-1
CDR3: ASSWGGSAYNEQF; J: TRBJ2-1; V: TRBV4-1
CDR3: ASSKHLGQANEQF; J: TRBJ2-1; V: TRBV25-1
CDR3: ASSDSAGVNYGYT; J: TRBJ1-2; V: TRBV11-3
CDR3: ASRGGLGETQY; J: TRBJ2-5; V: TRBV25-1
CDR3: ASSLSTGGVYGYT; J: TRBJ1-2; V: TRBV9
CDR3: SVESRTGRTDTQY; J: TRBJ2-3; V: TRBV29-1
CDR3: ASSRPDNGGASNEQF; J: TRBJ2-1; V: TRBV7-8
CDR3: ASSHGGREQY; J: TRBJ2-7; V: TRBV14